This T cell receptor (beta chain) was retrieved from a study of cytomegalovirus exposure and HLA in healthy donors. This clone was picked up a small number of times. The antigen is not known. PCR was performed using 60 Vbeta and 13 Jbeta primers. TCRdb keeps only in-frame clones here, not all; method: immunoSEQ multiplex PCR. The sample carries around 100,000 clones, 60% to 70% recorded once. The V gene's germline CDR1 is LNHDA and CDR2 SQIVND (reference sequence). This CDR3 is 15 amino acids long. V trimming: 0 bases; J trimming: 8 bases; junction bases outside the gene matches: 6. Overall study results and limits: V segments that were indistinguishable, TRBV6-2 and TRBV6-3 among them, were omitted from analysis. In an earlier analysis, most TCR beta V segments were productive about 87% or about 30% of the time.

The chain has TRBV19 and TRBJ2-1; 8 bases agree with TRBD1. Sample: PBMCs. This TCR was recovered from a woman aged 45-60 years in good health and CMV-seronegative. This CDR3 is CASSIEQGTGHEQFF. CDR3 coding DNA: TGTGCCAGTAGTATAGAGCAGGGGACAGGACATGAGCAGTTCTTC.